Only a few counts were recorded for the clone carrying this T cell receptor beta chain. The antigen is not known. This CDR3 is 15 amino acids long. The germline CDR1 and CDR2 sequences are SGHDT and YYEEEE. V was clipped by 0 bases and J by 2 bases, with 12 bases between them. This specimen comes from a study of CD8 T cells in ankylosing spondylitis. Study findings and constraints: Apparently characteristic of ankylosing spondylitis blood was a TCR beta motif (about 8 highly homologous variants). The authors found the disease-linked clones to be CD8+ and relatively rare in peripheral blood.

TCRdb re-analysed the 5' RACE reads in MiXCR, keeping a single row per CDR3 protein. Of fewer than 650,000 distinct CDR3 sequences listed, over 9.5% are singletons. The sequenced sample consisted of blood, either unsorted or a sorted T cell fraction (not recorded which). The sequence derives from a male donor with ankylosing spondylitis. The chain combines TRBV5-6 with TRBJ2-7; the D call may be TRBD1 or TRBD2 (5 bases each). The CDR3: CASSLAFQGPYEQYF. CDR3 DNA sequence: TGTGCCAGCAGCTTGGCTTTTCAGGGACCCTACGAGCAGTACTTC.